One and the same sample provided the 26 T cell receptor beta chains below, sequenced in a study of graft-versus-host responses after intestinal transplantation. These receptors' antigens are unknown. Measured with immunoSEQ multiplex PCR; TCRdb has only the in-frame clones, and not every one. The data contain tens of thousands of clones, roughly 89% of them singletons. This sample comprised unstimulated CD4+ T cells sorted from spleen or lymph node cells, obtained before intestinal transplant. All receptors come from a human donor who received an intestinal transplant.

The chain couples TRBV5-1 to TRBJ2-2; D is unclear. This CDR3 spans 13 amino acids. V lost 1 base and J 1 base, leaving 2 bases between the germline ends. Germline lookup yields CDR1 SGHRS and CDR2 YFSETQ. In DNA form, the CDR3 reads TGCGCCAGCAGCTTGTGGAACACCGGGGAGCTGTTTTTT. Translation gives CASSLWNTGELFF.

CDR3 DNA sequence: TGTGCCAGCAGCTTAACGGGAGTGAATAAGGATGAGCAGTTCTTC. Protein sequence: CASSLTGVNKDEQFF. V gene TRBV7-9 combines with J gene TRBJ2-1; tentatively, D is TRBD2 (6 bases). Deletions cut 2 bases from V and 8 bases from J, with 16 bases between. The germline CDR1 and CDR2 sequences are SEHNR and FQNEAQ (reference sequence). The CDR3 contains 15 residues.

The chain carries TRBV7-9 and TRBJ2-2; D is unclear. The V gene's germline CDR1 is SEHNR and CDR2 FQNEAQ (reference sequence). Trimming removed 3 bases at V and 1 base at J, with 6 bases between. CDR3 size: 14 residues. The CDR3 region is CASSLSGNTGELFF. In nucleotides, the CDR3 is TGTGCCAGCAGCTTGTCAGGGAACACCGGGGAGCTGTTTTTT.

The V call is TRBV5-1, the J call TRBJ2-1; D perhaps matches TRBD2 (6 bases). Germline lookup yields CDR1 SGHRS and CDR2 YFSETQ. V was trimmed by 4 bases and J by 7 bases, leaving 18 bases between them. The CDR3 length is 15 residues. Here the CDR3 reads CASSIGGVSKNEQFF. The CDR3 DNA reads as TGCGCCAGCAGCATCGGGGGAGTAAGTAAGAATGAGCAGTTCTTC.

The chain uses TRBV30 and TRBJ2-7, with D maybe TRBD2 (6 bases). Germline V gene data show CDR1 as GTSNPN and CDR2 as SVGIG (reference sequence). V was trimmed by 2 bases and J by 4 bases, leaving 21 bases between them. The CDR3 is 16 amino acids. Written as DNA, the CDR3 is TGTGCCTGGAGTCCTAACCGACTAGGAGGGAGATACGAGCAGTACTTC. Translated, it gives CAWSPNRLGGRYEQYF.

The chain carries TRBV2 and TRBJ2-3; 8 nucleotides match TRBD2. Germline V gives CDR1 SNHLY, CDR2 FYNNEI. The CDR3 is 15 amino acids. J lost 2 bases, V lost 3 bases, and 4 bases had no gene match. The DNA for the CDR3 is TGTGCCAGCAGTGATACGGGAGGGATCACAGATACGCAGTATTTT. Its protein is CASSDTGGITDTQYF.

The CDR3, as DNA: TGTGCCAGCAGCTTACAGGCCGGACTAGGGGGTAACTATGGCTACACCTTC. Encoded protein: CASSLQAGLGGNYGYTF. The chain joins TRBV7-9 to TRBJ1-2, with D perhaps TRBD1 (6 bases). CDR3 length: 17 amino acids. Trimming took 2 bases from V and 1 from J, leaving 17 bases between them. Germline CDR1 is SEHNR and CDR2 is FQNEAQ (reference sequence).

This chain joins TRBV2 and TRBJ2-1; D call uncertain. Germline lookup yields CDR1 SNHLY and CDR2 FYNNEI. V lost 3 bases and J lost 0, with 9 bases in between. This CDR3 spans 15 amino acids. The CDR3 bases are TGTGCCAGCAGTGATCTGGGCAGCTCCTACAATGAGCAGTTCTTC. It codes for CASSDLGSSYNEQFF.

CDR3 amino acids: CAWSSTGVAFF. The CDR3 DNA follows: TGTGCCTGGTCATCGACAGGGGTAGCTTTCTTT. The chain is built from TRBV30 and TRBJ1-1; 8 positions match TRBD1. Germline V gene lookup returns CDR1 GTSNPN and CDR2 SVGIG (reference sequence). Germline trimming cut 5 bases from V and 10 bases from J; bases unmatched to any gene: 6. CDR3 length: 11 residues.

The chain combines TRBV30 with TRBJ1-2; 8 bases fit TRBD1. The CDR3 covers 14 residues. V lost 3 bases, J lost 4 bases, and 7 bases stayed unmatched. CDR1 is GTSNPN, CDR2 SVGIG, per germline (reference sequence). The CDR3 reads CAWSPDRDLYGYTF. The CDR3 coding sequence is TGTGCCTGGAGCCCGGACAGGGACCTCTATGGCTACACCTTC.

V usage is TRBV10-3 and J usage is TRBJ1-5; D not resolved. The germline V gene has CDR1 ENHRY and CDR2 SYGVKD. The CDR3 is 13 amino acids. V lost 3 bases, J lost 3 bases, and 6 bases lay in between. CDR3 in amino acids: CAISESVNQPQHF. The DNA for the CDR3 is TGTGCCATCAGTGAATCGGTCAATCAGCCCCAGCATTTT.

This clone has just one count. The J gene is TRBJ2-6, the V gene TRBV27; D remains unclear. The CDR3 totals 17 residues. V lost 3 bases to trimming and J lost 0 bases, with 12 bases between them. Looked up from germline, CDR1 is MNHEY and CDR2 is SMNVEV (reference sequence). The CDR3 loop is CASSFYDRYSGANVLTF. The DNA for the CDR3 is TGTGCCAGCAGTTTTTACGACCGGTACTCTGGGGCCAACGTCCTGACTTTC.

This chain joins TRBV27 and TRBJ1-5; D is unclear. CDR1 MNHEY and CDR2 SMNVEV come from the germline V gene (reference sequence). The germline V and J ends were trimmed by 3 bases and 2 bases, with 11 bases remaining between them. The CDR3 is 15 residues long. Here the CDR3 reads CASSLRRVGNQPQHF. CDR3 sequence (DNA): TGTGCCAGCAGTTTGAGAAGGGTAGGCAATCAGCCCCAGCATTTT.

The V call is TRBV18, the J call TRBJ1-5, with TRBD1 matching 8 bases. Looked up from germline, CDR1 is KGHSH and CDR2 is LQKENI. The trim removed 6 bases at V and 2 bases at J, leaving 3 bases unmatched. This CDR3 comprises 14 residues. The CDR3 protein is CASSQQGGNQPQHF. The CDR3 DNA reads TGTGCCAGCTCGCAACAGGGGGGCAATCAGCCCCAGCATTTT.

The rearrangement joins TRBV2 to TRBJ2-3, with D possibly TRBD2 on 5 matching bases. The germline V gene encodes CDR1 SNHLY and CDR2 FYNNEI. The CDR3 sequence is 13 residues long. Trimming removed 6 bases at V and 1 base at J, with 8 bases between. The CDR3 spells CASSGVRTDTQYF. The CDR3 region has the DNA TGTGCCAGCAGCGGGGTCCGCACAGATACGCAGTATTTT.

V gene TRBV5-1 combines with J gene TRBJ2-1; D is perhaps TRBD2 (5 bases). The CDR3 loop spans 14 amino acids. The germline V and J ends were trimmed by 3 bases and 10 bases, with 17 bases remaining between them. Germline CDR1 and CDR2: SGHRS and YFSETQ. In nucleotides, the CDR3 is TGCGCCAGCAGCTATAATAGAGAGCCGGGGGAGCAGTTCTTC. It translates to CASSYNREPGEQFF.

The chain has TRBV5-1 and TRBJ2-1; 10 bases are shared with TRBD2. Unmatched junction bases numbered 18, after V lost 3 bases and J lost 0 bases. This CDR3 has 21 residues. Germline CDR1 SGHRS, CDR2 YFSETQ. The CDR3 DNA follows: TGCGCCAGCAGCTGGGGTCTAGCGGGAGCAAAGAGGGATGGCTCCTACAATGAGCAGTTCTTC. Its translation is CASSWGLAGAKRDGSYNEQFF.

The chain has TRBV10-2 and TRBJ2-1, with TRBD2 identical over 8 bases. The CDR3 is made up of 16 amino acids. Germline CDR1 and CDR2: WSHSY and SAAADI. The V and J ends lost 1 base and 4 bases, in that order; junction bases with no gene match: 6. As DNA, the CDR3 is TGCGCCAGCAGTGAGTACAGCGGGAGACGTTACAATGAGCAGTTCTTC. As protein: CASSEYSGRRYNEQFF.

This sequence joins TRBV6-5 and TRBJ1-3; the D gene is possibly TRBD1 (6 bases). The germline gives CDR1 MNHEY, CDR2 SVGAGI. Trimming removed 6 bases from V and 0 bases from J, with 12 bases in between. The CDR3 has 15 residues. DNA for the CDR3: TGTGCCAGCAGCGCAGGGGCTCTCTCTGGAAACACCATATATTTT. Residues: CASSAGALSGNTIYF.

This chain joins TRBV19 and TRBJ1-2; D uncertain. Germline CDR1 LNHDA, CDR2 SQIVND (reference sequence). The CDR3 consists of 15 residues. The V gene lost 5 bases and the J gene lost 4 bases, with 17 bases spanning the gap. Written as DNA, the CDR3 is TGTGCCAGTAGTCCGAAACCCCAAGGGTTCTATGGCTACACCTTC. Translation: CASSPKPQGFYGYTF.

J is TRBJ1-1 and V is TRBV6-1, with D tentatively TRBD1 (6 bases). The CDR3 runs 13 residues. Trimming removed 8 bases at V and 4 bases at J, with 14 bases between. Per the germline V gene, CDR1 is MNHNS and CDR2 is SASEGT. The CDR3 spells CASGQREVTEAFF. In DNA form, the CDR3 reads TGTGCCAGCGGACAGCGGGAGGTCACTGAAGCTTTCTTT.

This chain uses TRBV19 with TRBJ2-7; TRBD1 aligns across 10 bases. Trimming cost V 2 bases and J 6 bases; bases outside gene matches: 13. The CDR3 covers 17 residues. In germline, CDR1 is LNHDA, CDR2 SQIVND (reference sequence). CDR3 amino acids: CASSIFHGGTGAREQYF. Here the CDR3 DNA reads TGTGCCAGTAGTATATTTCATGGTGGGACAGGGGCACGCGAGCAGTACTTC. The full variable domain, completed using reference TRBV19 and TRBJ2-7, is DGGITQSPKYLFRKEGQNVTLSCEQNLNHDAMYWYRQDPGQGLRLIYYSQIVNDFQKGDIAEGYSVSREKKESFPLTVTSAQKNPTAFYLCASSIFHGGTGAREQYFGPGTRLTVT.

V usage is TRBV5-1 and J usage is TRBJ2-5, with D unclear. This CDR3 comprises 17 residues. The V end lost 0 bases, the J end lost 1 base, and 16 bases lay between the germline ends. Germline loops: CDR1 SGHRS, CDR2 YFSETQ. CDR3 loop: CASSLVLAQRLQETQYF. For the CDR3, the DNA is TGCGCCAGCAGCTTGGTTTTGGCGCAGAGGCTCCAAGAGACCCAGTACTTC.

This clone was detected only a few times. The rearrangement uses TRBV19 and TRBJ2-3; TRBD2 agrees at 7 bases. The CDR3 spans 15 residues. The germline V gene encodes CDR1 LNHDA and CDR2 SQIVND (reference sequence). Losses at the gene ends were 5 bases for V and 2 bases for J; bases not matched to a gene: 7. The CDR3 spells CASSERGGFTDTQYF. CDR3 in DNA: TGTGCCAGTAGTGAGCGGGGAGGGTTCACAGATACGCAGTATTTT.

The J gene is TRBJ2-2, the V gene TRBV5-1, with 8 bases aligning to TRBD1. CDR1 is SGHRS, CDR2 YFSETQ, per germline. The CDR3 has 14 residues. Trimming cost V 1 base and J 7 bases; bases outside gene matches: 3. The CDR3 loop is CASSLQGAHGELFF. CDR3 DNA: TGCGCCAGCAGCTTGCAGGGGGCGCACGGGGAGCTGTTTTTT.

V is TRBV2 and J is TRBJ1-6, with 7 bases matching TRBD1. Trimming at V came to 6 bases and at J to 7 bases, leaving 9 bases not matched to a gene. CDR1 is SNHLY, CDR2 FYNNEI, per germline. This CDR3 comprises 15 residues. CDR3 sequence (DNA): TGTGCCAGCAGCCCAGGGGGGAGGTTGAATTCACCCCTCCACTTT. Its translation is CASSPGGRLNSPLHF.